This TCR beta chain derives from a study of regulatory T cells in long-lasting Graves disease. Study findings and constraints: Lower TCR diversity characterized persistent Graves' patients relative to newly diagnosed patients. The number of shared public clonotypes was higher in persistent patients (about 3,000) than new patients (966). Segments TRBV28, TRBJ1-2 and TRBJ2-5 showed preferential usage in persistent disease.

To make TCR beta libraries, researchers used iRepertoire HTBI primers and Arm-PCR of CDR3 regions. MiXCR, applied by TCRdb to the multiplex PCR reads, yields one record per CDR3 protein. The data contain under 450,000 distinct CDR3 sequences, roughly 25% of them singletons. V gave up 4 bases and J gave up 4 bases, with 10 bases separating them. The CDR3 is made up of 13 amino acids. The germline gives CDR1 SEHNR, CDR2 FQNEAQ (reference sequence). This clonotype was recorded a few times. Its specificity is unknown. The sample's time point: persistent/refractory GD, antithyroid drugs over 5 years with positive TRAb. With RNA extracted from PBMCs as input, the TCR library was made. Peripheral blood, roughly 8.1 milliliters of it, was drawn into EDTA tubes.

The sequences come from peripheral blood mononuclear cells (PBMCs), collected when the disease was refractory, from a patient treated with antithyroid drugs. The chain couples TRBV7-9 to TRBJ1-1; D is unclear. The TCR was taken from a woman aged 40 to 50 with Graves disease. CDR3 DNA sequence: TGTGCCAGCAGCTCCCCACACTCCACTGAAGCTTTCTTT. Amino acid sequence: CASSSPHSTEAFF.